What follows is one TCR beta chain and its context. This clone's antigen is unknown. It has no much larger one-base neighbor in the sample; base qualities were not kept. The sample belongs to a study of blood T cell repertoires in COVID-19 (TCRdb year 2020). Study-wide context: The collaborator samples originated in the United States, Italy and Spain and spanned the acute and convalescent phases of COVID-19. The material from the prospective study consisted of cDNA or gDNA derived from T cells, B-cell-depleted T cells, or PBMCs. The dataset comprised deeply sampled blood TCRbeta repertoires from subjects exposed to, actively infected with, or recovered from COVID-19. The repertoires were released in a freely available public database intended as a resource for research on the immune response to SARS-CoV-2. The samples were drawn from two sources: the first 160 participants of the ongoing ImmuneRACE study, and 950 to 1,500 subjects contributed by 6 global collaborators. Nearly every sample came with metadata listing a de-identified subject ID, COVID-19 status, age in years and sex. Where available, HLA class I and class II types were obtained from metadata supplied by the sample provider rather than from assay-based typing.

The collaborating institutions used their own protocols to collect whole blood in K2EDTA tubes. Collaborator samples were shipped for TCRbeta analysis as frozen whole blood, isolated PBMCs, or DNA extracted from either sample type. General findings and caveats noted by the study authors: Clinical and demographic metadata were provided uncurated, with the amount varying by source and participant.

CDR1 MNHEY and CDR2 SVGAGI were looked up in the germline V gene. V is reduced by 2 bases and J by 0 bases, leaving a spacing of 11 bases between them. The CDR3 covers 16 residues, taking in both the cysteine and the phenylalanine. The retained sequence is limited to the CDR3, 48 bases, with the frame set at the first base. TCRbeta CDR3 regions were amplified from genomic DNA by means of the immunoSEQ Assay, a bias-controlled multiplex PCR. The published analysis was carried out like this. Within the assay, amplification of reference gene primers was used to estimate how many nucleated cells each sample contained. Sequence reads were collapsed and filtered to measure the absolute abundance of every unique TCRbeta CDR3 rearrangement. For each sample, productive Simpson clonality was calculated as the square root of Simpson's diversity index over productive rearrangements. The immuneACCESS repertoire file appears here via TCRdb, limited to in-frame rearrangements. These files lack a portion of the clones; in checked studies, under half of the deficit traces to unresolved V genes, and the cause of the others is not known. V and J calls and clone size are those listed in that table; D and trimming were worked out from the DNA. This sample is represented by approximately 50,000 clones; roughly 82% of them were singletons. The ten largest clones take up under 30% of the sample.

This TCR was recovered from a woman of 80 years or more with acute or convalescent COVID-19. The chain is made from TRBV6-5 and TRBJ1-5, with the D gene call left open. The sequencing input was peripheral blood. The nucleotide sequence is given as TGTGCCAGCAGTTACCCGAGAGGAAGTAGCAATCAGCCCCAGCATTTT. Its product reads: CASSYPRGSSNQPQHF.